The clone carrying this TCR beta chain has at least ten counts. Unique molecular identifiers were incorporated when the TCRbeta library was constructed. One entry per CDR3 protein, called by TCRdb with MiXCR from the PCR reads. The table records around 200,000 distinct CDR3 sequences, around 7% of them present only once. V was pared by 8 bases and J by 0 bases, with 4 bases of the junction left unmatched. Germline lookup yields CDR1 MNHEY and CDR2 SMNVEV (reference sequence). The CDR3 has 15 amino acids. These data belong to a study of T-cell reconstitution after alpha-beta-depleted transplantation in children.

This sample comprised PBMCs from the stem cell graft donor, obtained from the stem cell graft. This rearrangement joins TRBV27 to TRBJ2-6, with 7 positions matching TRBD2. The receptor comes from a human donor who donated a stem cell graft to a child with Wiskott-Aldrich syndrome. The CDR3 region has the DNA TGTGCCAGCGGGAGGGGCTACTCTGGGGCCAACGTCCTGACTTTC. It codes for CASGRGYSGANVLTF.